The 26 T cell receptor beta chains given below trace back to one sample, sequenced in a study of blood T cell repertoires in COVID-19 (dated by TCRdb to 2019 to 2021). Library prep was done by the immunoSEQ multiplex PCR assay. TCRdb holds this immuneACCESS table with in-frame rearrangements only. Some clones are missing; in checked studies, unresolved V genes explain under half, and the rest has no known cause. This sample holds approximately 36,000 clones; 81% were observed only once. 40% to 50% of the sample rests with the top ten. The specimen was peripheral blood. These receptors all come from a human donor in a cohort sampled during active or convalescent COVID-19. The donor label of this sample is uncertain.

The chain employs TRBV6-2 or TRBV6-3 and TRBJ1-2, with 10 bases identical to TRBD1. The CDR3 sequence is 14 residues long. The trim removed 5 bases at V and 8 bases at J, leaving 8 bases unmatched. Germline V gene lookup returns CDR1 MNHEY and CDR2 SVGEGT. CDR3 sequence: CASSGTGERRGYTF. The CDR3 DNA reads TGTGCCAGCAGTGGGACAGGGGAGAGAAGGGGCTACACCTTC.

The chain links TRBV4-1 to TRBJ2-7; possibly TRBD1 for D (6 bases). The CDR3 is 16 residues long. Trimming cost V 0 bases and J 5 bases, with 17 bases left between them. CDR1 MGHRA and CDR2 YSYEKL come from the germline V gene. Written as DNA, the CDR3 is TGCGCCAGCAGCCAAGACCCTACAGGGAGTGGAGACGAGCAGTACTTC. Its protein product is CASSQDPTGSGDEQYF.

The CDR3 here is CASSYGPSQETQYF. CDR3 nucleotides: TGTGCCAGCAGTTACGGCCCAAGCCAAGAGACCCAGTACTTC. The chain employs TRBV6-5 and TRBJ2-5; no reliable D call. This CDR3 is built from 14 residues. Per germline, CDR1 MNHEY and CDR2 SVGAGI. V lost 2 bases and J 1 base, leaving 8 bases between the germline ends.

This chain uses TRBV6-5 with TRBJ2-2, with a tentative D call TRBD1 (6 bases). Trimming pared 6 bases from V and 1 base from J, leaving 6 bases between. The germline V gene encodes CDR1 MNHEY and CDR2 SVGAGI. The CDR3 runs to 13 residues. The CDR3 bases are TGTGCCAGCAGGACAGGGAACACCGGGGAGCTGTTTTTT. Amino acids: CASRTGNTGELFF.

The chain is built from TRBV12-3 or TRBV12-4 and TRBJ2-5, with a weak D call TRBD2 (5 bases). V gave up 6 bases and J gave up 6 bases, with 14 bases separating them. The CDR3 is 13 residues long. The CDR3 sequence is CASSHSEGKTQYF. DNA of the CDR3: TGTGCCAGCAGCCATTCCGAGGGAAAGACCCAGTACTTC.

The chain has TRBV11-2 and TRBJ2-1; TRBD2 agrees at 9 bases. The CDR3 covers 18 residues. The J segment lost 7 bases and the V segment lost 0 bases, leaving 13 bases of the junction unmatched. The V gene's germline CDR1 is SGHAT and CDR2 FQNNGV. CDR3 sequence: CASSLEGSGSLAGNEQFF. CDR3 sequence (DNA): TGTGCCAGCAGCTTAGAGGGTTCCGGGTCCCTAGCGGGGAATGAGCAGTTCTTC.

The V and J genes are TRBV4-2 and TRBJ2-4; 11 nucleotides line up with TRBD2. Losses at the gene ends were 1 base for V and 5 bases for J; bases not matched to a gene: 7. CDR3 length: 17 residues. Germline V gives CDR1 LGHNA, CDR2 YNFKEQ. The DNA of the CDR3 is TGTGCCAGCAGCCAAGTCCTAGCGGGAGGTTCCCAAAACATTCAGTACTTC. It translates to CASSQVLAGGSQNIQYF.

The V gene is TRBV2, the J gene TRBJ1-5; D is unclear. The CDR3 runs 13 residues. Germline-derived CDR1 and CDR2 are SNHLY and FYNNEI. V lost 1 base, J lost 4 bases, and 5 bases lay in between. DNA for the CDR3: TGTGCCAGCAGTGAAGGTTTAAATCAGCCCCAGCATTTT. Translation: CASSEGLNQPQHF.

This sequence joins TRBV5-6 and TRBJ1-2, with unresolved D. The CDR3 spans 16 residues. V was clipped by 2 bases and J by 4 bases, with 18 bases between them. CDR1 and CDR2 from the germline V gene are SGHDT and YYEEEE. This CDR3 reads CASSFSSSVLIYGYTF. The CDR3 DNA reads as TGTGCCAGCAGCTTTTCCTCCAGCGTCTTAATCTATGGCTACACCTTC.

The gene calls are TRBV13 and TRBJ2-5; D is unresolved. The ends were cut back, 6 bases at V and 3 bases at J, with 8 bases in the middle. Germline loops: CDR1 PRHDT, CDR2 FYEKMQ (reference sequence). This CDR3 is built from 12 residues. CDR3 region: CASSYSEETQYF. Written as DNA, the CDR3 is TGTGCCAGCAGTTATTCAGAAGAGACCCAGTACTTC.

The rearrangement uses TRBV6-5 and TRBJ1-6; unclear D gene. There are 15 residues in the CDR3. The germline V and J ends were trimmed by 8 bases and 6 bases, with 17 bases remaining between them. Germline-derived CDR1 and CDR2 are MNHEY and SVGAGI. CDR3 bases: TGTGCCAGCCACCCATCGGGGTTTGGTAATTCACCCCTCCACTTT. Its translation is CASHPSGFGNSPLHF.

This clone appeared a single time. The chain is built from TRBV5-1 and TRBJ2-2; 8 nucleotides match TRBD1. CDR1 is SGHRS and CDR2 is YFSETQ in the germline V gene. The ends lost 3 bases at V and 6 bases at J; junction bases unmatched: 1. This CDR3 comprises 13 residues. The chain's CDR3 is CASSSGGSGELFF. The DNA of the CDR3 is TGCGCCAGCAGCTCAGGGGGCTCCGGGGAGCTGTTTTTT.

This chain joins TRBV7-2 and TRBJ2-5; 9 bases are a match to TRBD1. The CDR3 has 14 residues. CDR1 SGHTA and CDR2 FQGNSA come from the germline V gene. The trim removed 6 bases at V and 3 bases at J, leaving 5 bases unmatched. This CDR3 reads CASRRQGGKETQYF. CDR3 nucleotide sequence: TGTGCCAGCAGACGACAGGGGGGTAAAGAGACCCAGTACTTC.

The J gene is TRBJ1-4, the V gene TRBV4-3; 10 bases are shared with TRBD1. V dropped 3 bases and J dropped 5; count of bases not matched to a gene: 6. Germline values: CDR1 LGHNA, CDR2 YSLEER. There are 16 residues in the CDR3. The DNA for the CDR3 is TGCGCCAGCAGCCACCACCCGGGACAGGGGAATGAAAAACTGTTTTTT. Translating gives CASSHHPGQGNEKLFF.

The chain couples TRBV7-2 to TRBJ1-5; D is unresolved. V lost 5 bases and J lost 4, with 15 bases in between. Germline V gives CDR1 SGHTA, CDR2 FQGNSA. This CDR3 has 15 amino acids. The DNA for the CDR3 is TGTGCCAGCAGCCATAGTACGGGGAGAAATCAGCCCCAGCATTTT. As protein: CASSHSTGRNQPQHF.

This clone was detected once. The chain joins TRBV7-8 to TRBJ2-3, with D possibly being TRBD2 (8 bases). This CDR3 is built from 17 residues. V was trimmed by 5 bases and J by 2 bases, leaving 20 bases between them. Germline V lookup: CDR1 SGHVS, CDR2 FQNEAQ. CDR3 protein: CASSKTGTRTSTDTQYF. CDR3 coding DNA: TGTGCCAGCAGCAAGACAGGGACTAGGACGTCCACAGATACGCAGTATTTT. Complete variable domain (other parts from reference TRBV7-8 and TRBJ2-3): GAGVSQSPRYKVAKRGQDVALRCDPISGHVSLFWYQQALGQGPEFLTYFQNEAQLDKSGLPSDRFFAERPEGSVSTLKIQRTQQEDSAVYLCASSKTGTRTSTDTQYFGPGTRLTVL.

The V and J genes are TRBV30 and TRBJ2-7, with D possibly TRBD1 on 6 matching bases. The V and J ends lost 3 bases and 5 bases respectively, with 17 bases between them. The CDR3 covers 14 residues. CDR1 and CDR2 (germline): GTSNPN, SVGIG (reference sequence). CDR3 coding DNA: TGTGCCTGGAGCGCAGGGGCATCCTTCCACGAGCAGTACTTC. Translating it yields CAWSAGASFHEQYF.

The rearrangement joins TRBV7-2 to TRBJ2-7, with D uncertain. Germline-derived CDR1 and CDR2 are SGHTA and FQGNSA. CDR3 length: 11 residues. The V and J ends lost 4 bases and 3 bases respectively, with 4 bases between them. The CDR3 DNA reads as TGTGCCAGCAGCTACATCTACGAGCAGTACTTC. Protein sequence: CASSYIYEQYF.

The chain uses TRBV30 and TRBJ1-6, with 7 positions matching TRBD1. CDR3 length: 13 residues. Losses at the gene ends were 2 bases for V and 7 bases for J; bases not matched to a gene: 2. The V gene's germline CDR1 is GTSNPN and CDR2 SVGIG (reference sequence). The CDR3 DNA sequence: TGTGCCTGGAGTTCGGACAGGAATTCACCCCTCCACTTT. The encoded protein is CAWSSDRNSPLHF.

J is TRBJ2-7 and V is TRBV10-3; tentatively, D is TRBD1 (5 bases). V was trimmed by 6 bases and J by 2 bases, leaving 8 bases between them. Per the germline V gene, CDR1 is ENHRY and CDR2 is SYGVKD. This CDR3 contains 12 residues. The CDR3 DNA reads TGTGCCATCAGCGGACACCCCTACGAGCAGTACTTC. Translation gives CAISGHPYEQYF.

The chain links TRBV30 to TRBJ1-1; 8 bases align to TRBD1. With 3 bases clipped from V and 6 bases from J, the junction kept 9 bases outside the gene matches. The CDR3 consists of 14 residues. Per germline, CDR1 GTSNPN and CDR2 SVGIG (reference sequence). The CDR3 bases are TGTGCCTGGAGAGAGATGGACAGGGTCGCTGAAGCTTTCTTT. The encoded protein is CAWREMDRVAEAFF.

This clone was detected only once. The CDR3 coding sequence is TGTGCCAGCTCACCCTTAACCGGGACAGGGTCAATAGCGACTGAAGCTTTCTTT. It is translated as CASSPLTGTGSIATEAFF. The V and J genes are TRBV18 and TRBJ1-1; TRBD1 agrees at 9 bases. The junction had 16 bases not matched to a gene; V was cut back by 3 bases and J by 5 bases. Per germline, CDR1 KGHSH and CDR2 LQKENI. The CDR3 is 18 residues long.

The chain couples TRBV29-1 to TRBJ2-7, with TRBD2 matching over 10 bases. Germline CDR1 SQVTM, CDR2 ANQGSEA. Trimming at V came to 5 bases and at J to 2 bases, leaving 6 bases not matched to a gene. CDR3 length equals 14 residues. The CDR3, as DNA: TGCAGCGTTCATAGCGGGAGGCCGACCTACGAGCAGTACTTC. Its translation is CSVHSGRPTYEQYF.

The V and J genes are TRBV5-1 and TRBJ2-6; D gene uncertain. Germline V lookup: CDR1 SGHRS, CDR2 YFSETQ. The CDR3 totals 13 residues. V lost 1 base, J lost 3 bases, and 2 bases lay in between. CDR3 sequence: CASSLHGANVLTF. The CDR3, as DNA: TGCGCCAGCAGCTTGCATGGGGCCAACGTCCTGACTTTC.

The rearrangement joins TRBV10-3 to TRBJ2-3, with D tentatively TRBD2 (6 bases). The CDR3 length is 16 residues. Germline V gene sequence: CDR1 ENHRY, CDR2 SYGVKD. V was clipped by 6 bases and J by 0 bases, with 16 bases between them. The CDR3 sequence is CAIRVGRATSTDTQYF. The CDR3 DNA is TGTGCCATCAGAGTCGGGAGAGCCACTAGCACAGATACGCAGTATTTT.

The chain couples TRBV5-5 to TRBJ1-6; D is perhaps TRBD1 (5 bases). Between the trimmed V and J ends, which lost 4 bases and 6 bases, there was a span of 14 bases. From germline, CDR1 is SGHKS and CDR2 YYEKEE (reference sequence). There are 15 residues in the CDR3. This CDR3 is CASSPGNRGNSPLHF. The CDR3, as DNA: TGTGCCAGCAGCCCAGGGAATAGGGGTAATTCACCCCTCCACTTT.